A single T cell receptor beta chain is shown here with its context. The antigen remains undetermined. This CDR3 is 13 amino acids long. These data belong to a study of identical twins. Points from the study as a whole: Clonotypes of the beta chain that were abundant in cord blood carried fewer insertions (memory repertoires showed none).

TCRdb reprocessed the 5' RACE reads via MiXCR and lists one record per CDR3 protein. Of under 350,000 distinct CDR3 sequences listed, nearly 9.5% are singletons. A further study also used this sample, focusing on yellow fever vaccine responses in identical twins. Per that paper: The authors reported partly convergent, partly personalized vaccine responses in identical twins.

This chain connects TRBV5-2 to TRBJ2-1; the table gives TRBD1 as D, unverified against the DNA. TRBV5-2 is assigned pseudogene status. Sequenced material: CD8+ T cells sorted from blood. This TCR was recovered from a young woman in good health. The DNA of the CDR3 is TGTGCCAGGGGCCCCGGGCTCCTCTGCTATCAGTTCTTC. Translating it yields CARGPGLLCYQFF.